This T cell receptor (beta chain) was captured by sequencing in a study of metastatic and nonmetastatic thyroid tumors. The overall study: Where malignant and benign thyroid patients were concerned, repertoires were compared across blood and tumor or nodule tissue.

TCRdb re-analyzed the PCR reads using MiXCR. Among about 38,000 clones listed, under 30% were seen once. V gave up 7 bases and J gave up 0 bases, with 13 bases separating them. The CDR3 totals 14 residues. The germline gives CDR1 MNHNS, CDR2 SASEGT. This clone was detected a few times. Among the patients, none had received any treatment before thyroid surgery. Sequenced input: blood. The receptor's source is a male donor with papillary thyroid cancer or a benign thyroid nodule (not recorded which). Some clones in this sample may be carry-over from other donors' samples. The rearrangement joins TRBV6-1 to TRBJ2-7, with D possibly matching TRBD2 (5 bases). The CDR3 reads CASIISANSYEQYF. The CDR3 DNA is TGTGCCAGCATTATTAGCGCAAACTCCTACGAGCAGTACTTC.